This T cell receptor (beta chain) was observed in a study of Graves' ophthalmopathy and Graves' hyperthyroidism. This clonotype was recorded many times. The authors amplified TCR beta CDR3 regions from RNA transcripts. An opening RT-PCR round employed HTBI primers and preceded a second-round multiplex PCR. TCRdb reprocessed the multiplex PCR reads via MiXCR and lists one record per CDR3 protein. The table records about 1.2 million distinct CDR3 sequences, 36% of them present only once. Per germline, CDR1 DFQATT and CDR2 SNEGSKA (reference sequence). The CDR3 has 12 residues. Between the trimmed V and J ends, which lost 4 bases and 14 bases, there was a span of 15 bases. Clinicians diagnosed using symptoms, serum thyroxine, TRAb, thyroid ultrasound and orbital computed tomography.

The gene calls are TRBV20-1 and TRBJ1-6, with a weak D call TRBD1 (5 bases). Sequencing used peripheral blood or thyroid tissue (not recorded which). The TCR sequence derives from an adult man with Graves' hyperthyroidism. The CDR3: CSANEFTGTLHF. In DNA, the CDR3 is TGCAGTGCTAACGAGTTTACAGGAACCCTCCACTTT.